The T cell receptor (beta chain) described here comes from a study of technical replicates of blood from a few donors. V gave up 5 bases and J gave up 2 bases; unmatched junction bases: 6. There are 16 residues in the CDR3. In germline, CDR1 is SEHNR, CDR2 FQNEAQ (reference sequence). The assay was immunoSEQ multiplex PCR, and TCRdb's table has in-frame clones only and misses some. Counted here are around 98,000 clones, around 95% occurring once; the ten biggest clones make up approximately 0.21%. The specimen was T cells isolated from PBMCs. The TCR sequence derives from a human donor in good health. The chain uses TRBV7-9 and TRBJ2-3, with 11 bases matching TRBD2. The CDR3 DNA reads as TGTGCCAGCAGCCCTATTAGCGGGAGGGCCACAGATACGCAGTATTTT. The encoded protein is CASSPISGRATDTQYF.